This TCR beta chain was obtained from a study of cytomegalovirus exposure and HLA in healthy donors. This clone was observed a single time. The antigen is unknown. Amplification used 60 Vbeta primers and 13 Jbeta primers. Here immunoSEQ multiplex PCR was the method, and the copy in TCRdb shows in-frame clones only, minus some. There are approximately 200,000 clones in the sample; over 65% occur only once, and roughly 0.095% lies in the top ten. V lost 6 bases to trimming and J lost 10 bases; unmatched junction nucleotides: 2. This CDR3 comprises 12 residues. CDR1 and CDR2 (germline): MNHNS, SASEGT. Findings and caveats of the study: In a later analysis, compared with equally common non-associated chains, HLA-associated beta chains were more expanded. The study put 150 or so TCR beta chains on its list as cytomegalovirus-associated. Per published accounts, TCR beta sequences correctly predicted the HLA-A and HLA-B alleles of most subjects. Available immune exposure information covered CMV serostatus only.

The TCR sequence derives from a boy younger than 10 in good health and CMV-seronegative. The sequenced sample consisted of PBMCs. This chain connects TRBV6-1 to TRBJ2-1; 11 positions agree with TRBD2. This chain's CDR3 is CASSRLAGEQFF. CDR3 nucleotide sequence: TGTGCCAGCAGCCGACTAGCGGGGGAGCAGTTCTTC.